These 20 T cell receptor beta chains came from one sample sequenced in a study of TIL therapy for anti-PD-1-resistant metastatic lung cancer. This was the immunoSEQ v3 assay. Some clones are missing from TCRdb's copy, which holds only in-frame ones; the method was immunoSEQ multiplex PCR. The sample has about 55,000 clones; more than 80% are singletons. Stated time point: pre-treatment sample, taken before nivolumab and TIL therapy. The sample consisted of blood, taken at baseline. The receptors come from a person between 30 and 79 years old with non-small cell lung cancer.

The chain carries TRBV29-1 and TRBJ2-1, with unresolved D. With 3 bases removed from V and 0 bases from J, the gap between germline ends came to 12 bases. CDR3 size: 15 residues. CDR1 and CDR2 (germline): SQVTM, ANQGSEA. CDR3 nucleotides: TGCAGCGTTGACCCTGGACCTATCTCCTACAATGAGCAGTTCTTC. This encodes CSVDPGPISYNEQFF.

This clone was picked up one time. This CDR3 is CASSLLTGRRSPLHF. CDR3 nucleotides: TGTGCCAGCAGCCTATTAACAGGGCGCCGATCACCCCTCCACTTT. The chain uses TRBV7-8 and TRBJ1-6, with a possible D match to TRBD1 (6 bases). CDR3 length equals 15 residues. In germline, CDR1 is SGHVS, CDR2 FQNEAQ. Trimming cost V 5 bases and J 10 bases, with 18 bases left between them.

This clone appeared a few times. The CDR3 DNA is TGTGCCAGCAGTGAGTCAGCAAGCTCCTACGAGCAGTACTTC. Protein product: CASSESASSYEQYF. This chain joins TRBV2 and TRBJ2-7; no clear D. The length of the CDR3 is 14 residues. V gave up 3 bases and J gave up 0 bases, with 9 bases separating them. Germline lookup yields CDR1 SNHLY and CDR2 FYNNEI.

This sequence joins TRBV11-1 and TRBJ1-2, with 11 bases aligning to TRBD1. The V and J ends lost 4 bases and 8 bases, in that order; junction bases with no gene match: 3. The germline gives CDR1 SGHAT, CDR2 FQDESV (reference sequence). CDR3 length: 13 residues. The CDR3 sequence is CASSSGQGDGYTF. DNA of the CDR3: TGTGCCAGCAGCTCGGGACAGGGGGACGGCTACACCTTC.

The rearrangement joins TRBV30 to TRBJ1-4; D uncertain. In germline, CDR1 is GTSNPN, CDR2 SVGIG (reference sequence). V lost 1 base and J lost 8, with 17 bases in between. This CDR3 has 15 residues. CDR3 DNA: TGTGCCTGGAGTGCCGGGCAGTCTTCGGGAGAAAAACTGTTTTTT. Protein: CAWSAGQSSGEKLFF.

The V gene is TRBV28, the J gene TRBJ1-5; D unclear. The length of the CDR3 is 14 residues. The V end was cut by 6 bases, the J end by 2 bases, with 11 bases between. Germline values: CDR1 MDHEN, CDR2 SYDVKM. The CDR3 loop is CASRLMVGNQPQHF. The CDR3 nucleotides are TGTGCCAGCAGGTTGATGGTGGGCAATCAGCCCCAGCATTTT.

Written as DNA, the CDR3 is TGTGCCAGCAGCTTGACAGGGGCCCTTAATGAAAAACTGTTTTTT. Protein product: CASSLTGALNEKLFF. The chain uses TRBV7-3 and TRBJ1-4, with TRBD1 matching 8 bases. Germline V lookup: CDR1 SGHTA, CDR2 FQGTGA. The CDR3 is 15 residues long. After removal of 3 bases from V and 4 bases from J, the junction contained 4 bases not matched to a gene.

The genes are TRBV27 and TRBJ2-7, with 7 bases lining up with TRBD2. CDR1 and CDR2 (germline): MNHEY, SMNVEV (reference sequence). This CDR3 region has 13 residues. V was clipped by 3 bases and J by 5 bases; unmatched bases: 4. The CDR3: CASSLVGRHEQYF. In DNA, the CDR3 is TGTGCCAGCAGTTTGGTCGGGAGGCACGAGCAGTACTTC.

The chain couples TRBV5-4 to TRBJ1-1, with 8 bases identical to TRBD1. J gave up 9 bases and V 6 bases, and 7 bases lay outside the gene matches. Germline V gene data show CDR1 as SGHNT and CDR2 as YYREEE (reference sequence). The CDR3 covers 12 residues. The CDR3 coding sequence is TGTGCCAGCACCACAGGGGGGGGGAAAGCTTTCTTT. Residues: CASTTGGGKAFF.

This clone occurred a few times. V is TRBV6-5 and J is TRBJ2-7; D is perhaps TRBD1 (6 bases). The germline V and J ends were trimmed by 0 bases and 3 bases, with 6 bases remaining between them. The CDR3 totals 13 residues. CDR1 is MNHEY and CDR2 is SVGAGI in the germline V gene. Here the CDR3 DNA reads TGTGCCAGCAGTTACTCGACAGGCTACGAGCAGTACTTC. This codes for CASSYSTGYEQYF.

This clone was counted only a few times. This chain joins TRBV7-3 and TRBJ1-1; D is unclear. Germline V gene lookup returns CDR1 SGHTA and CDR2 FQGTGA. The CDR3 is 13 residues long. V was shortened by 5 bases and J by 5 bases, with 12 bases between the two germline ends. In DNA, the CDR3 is TGTGCCAGCAGCCGAAGCCCGGTGACTGAAGCTTTCTTT. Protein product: CASSRSPVTEAFF.

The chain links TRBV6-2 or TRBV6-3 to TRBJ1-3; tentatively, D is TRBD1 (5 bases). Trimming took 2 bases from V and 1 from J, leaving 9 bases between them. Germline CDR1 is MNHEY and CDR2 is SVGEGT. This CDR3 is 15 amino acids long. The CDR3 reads CASSYTGRSGNTIYF. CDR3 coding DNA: TGTGCCAGCAGTTACACAGGACGATCTGGAAACACCATATATTTT.

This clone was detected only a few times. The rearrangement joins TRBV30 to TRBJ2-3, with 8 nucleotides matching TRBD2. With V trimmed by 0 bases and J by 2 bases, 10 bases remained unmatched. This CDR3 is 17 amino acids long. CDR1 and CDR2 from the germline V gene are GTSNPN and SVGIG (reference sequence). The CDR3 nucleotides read TGTGCCTGGAGTGTACTTAGGCGGGGGGCTAACACAGATACGCAGTATTTT. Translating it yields CAWSVLRRGANTDTQYF.

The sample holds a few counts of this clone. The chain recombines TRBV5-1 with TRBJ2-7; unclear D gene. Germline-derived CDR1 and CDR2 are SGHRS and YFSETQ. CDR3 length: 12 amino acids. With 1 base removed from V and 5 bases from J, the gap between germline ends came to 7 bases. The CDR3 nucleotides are TGCGCCAGCAGCTTGCGTGGGGACGAGCAGTACTTC. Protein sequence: CASSLRGDEQYF.

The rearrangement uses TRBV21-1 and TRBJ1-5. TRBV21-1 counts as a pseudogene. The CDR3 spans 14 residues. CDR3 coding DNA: TGTGCCAGCAGCAAGGGACGTATCAATCAGCCCCAGCATTTT. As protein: CASSKGRINQPQHF.

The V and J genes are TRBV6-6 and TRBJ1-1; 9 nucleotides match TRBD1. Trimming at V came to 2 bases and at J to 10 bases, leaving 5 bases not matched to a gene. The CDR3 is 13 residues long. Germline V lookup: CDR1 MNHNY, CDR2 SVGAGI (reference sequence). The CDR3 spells CASSYQTGGVAFF. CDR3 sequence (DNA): TGTGCCAGCAGTTACCAAACAGGGGGCGTAGCTTTCTTT.

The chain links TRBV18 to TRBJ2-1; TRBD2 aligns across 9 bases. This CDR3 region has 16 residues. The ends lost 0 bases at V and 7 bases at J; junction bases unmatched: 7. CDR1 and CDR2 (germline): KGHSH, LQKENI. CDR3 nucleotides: TGTGCCAGCTCACCACCGGGCGGGAGGGCCGAGAATGAGCAGTTCTTC. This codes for CASSPPGGRAENEQFF.

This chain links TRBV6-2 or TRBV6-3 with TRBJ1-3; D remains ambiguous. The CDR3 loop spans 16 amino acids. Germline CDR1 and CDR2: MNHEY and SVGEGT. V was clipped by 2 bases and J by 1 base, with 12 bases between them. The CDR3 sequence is CASSYPGVRSGNTIYF. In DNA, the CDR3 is TGTGCCAGCAGTTACCCGGGAGTTCGTTCTGGAAACACCATATATTTT.

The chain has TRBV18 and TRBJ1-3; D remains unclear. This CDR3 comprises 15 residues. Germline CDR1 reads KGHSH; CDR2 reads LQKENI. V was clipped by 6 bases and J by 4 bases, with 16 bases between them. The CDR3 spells CASSLGSGTGNTIYF. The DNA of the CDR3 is TGTGCCAGCTCCCTCGGTTCTGGTACGGGAAACACCATATATTTT.

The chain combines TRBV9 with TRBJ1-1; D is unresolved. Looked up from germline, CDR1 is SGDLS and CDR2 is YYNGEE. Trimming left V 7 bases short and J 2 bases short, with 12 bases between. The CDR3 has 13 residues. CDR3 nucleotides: TGTGCCAGCCGGTTCATAGACAACACTGAAGCTTTCTTT. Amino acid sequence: CASRFIDNTEAFF.